Reported below is one TCR beta chain. In the original processing: From reference gene primer amplification, estimates of nucleated cell counts were derived. Measured with immunoSEQ multiplex PCR; TCRdb has only the in-frame clones, and not every one. Clonal size and the V and J genes are those of that table, whereas D and trimming came from the DNA. The sample gives some 310,000 clones, 87% of which show up once; 1% is in the top ten. J was trimmed by 7 bases and V by 6 bases; bases with no gene match: 9. The CDR3 spans 13 residues. The data stem from a study of blood T cell repertoires in COVID-19. Study background: PBMCs, B-cell-depleted T cells, or T cells were the source of the cDNA or gDNA that made up the material.

The sequence came from a man aged 45-60 years with active or convalescent COVID-19. The rearrangement uses TRBV12-3 or TRBV12-4 and TRBJ2-7; 7 nucleotides match TRBD1. Sample: peripheral blood. CDR3 amino acids: CASRRDSTWEQYF. DNA for the CDR3: TGTGCCAGCAGACGGGACAGTACGTGGGAGCAGTACTTC.